This T cell receptor beta chain derives from a study of cytomegalovirus exposure and HLA in healthy donors. This CDR3 is built from 14 residues. V shed 9 bases and J 2 bases; nucleotides not matched to a gene: 4. CDR1 and CDR2 from the germline V gene are LNHDA and SQIVND (reference sequence). The PCR used 60 Vbeta and 13 Jbeta primers. The protocol was immunoSEQ multiplex PCR, while the TCRdb copy is restricted to in-frame clones and leaves out a portion. The sample holds approximately 97,000 clones, 73% seen once. This receptor was obtained from a man between 40 and 49 years old in good health and CMV-seronegative. The material sequenced was PBMCs. The V gene is TRBV19, the J gene TRBJ1-6; 7 bases fit TRBD1. The CDR3 region is CASLDRAYNSPLHF. The CDR3 DNA reads as TGTGCCAGCCTCGACAGGGCCTATAATTCACCCCTCCACTTT.